The entry that follows covers one T cell receptor (beta chain) sequence. Its antigen is not identified. Trimming took off 4 bases at V and 1 base at J, with 11 bases between the two ends. Germline loops: CDR1 SGHVT, CDR2 SQSDAQ. The CDR3 sequence is 15 residues long. This record belongs to a study of T cell repertoires in cytomegalovirus infection. TCRdb called the reads again in MiXCR, with one record for every CDR3 protein. The data hold 650,000 to 900,000 distinct CDR3 sequences, with around 29% observed a single time. This specimen was cultured CD8+ T cells from PBMCs, taken from culture after CMV antigen stimulation. This chain links TRBV7-4 with TRBJ2-1; the D is unclear. This clonotype originated in a human donor in good health (CMV status not recorded). Some clones in this sample may be carry-over from other donors' samples. The CDR3 loop reads CASSSPGRSYNEQFF. Here the CDR3 DNA reads TGTGCCAGCAGCTCTCCCGGTCGGTCCTACAATGAGCAGTTCTTC.